This T cell receptor beta chain is from a study of T cells in Graves' hyperthyroidism and ophthalmopathy. This CDR3 region has 14 residues. Germline V gene lookup returns CDR1 MGHDK and CDR2 SYGVNS. The ends were cut back, 4 bases at V and 4 bases at J, with 12 bases in the middle. RNA transcripts gave rise to amplified TCR beta CDR3 regions. TCR CDR3 underwent first-round RT-PCR with the HTBI primer set. In TCRdb, the multiplex PCR reads were re-called with MiXCR into one record per CDR3 protein. In the table there are fewer than 450,000 distinct CDR3 sequences, 17% of which are singletons. In regard to this clonotype: Its antigen is unknown.

The hyperthyroidism was newly diagnosed and had lasted under 2 months; the patients were aged 18 to 65. The sample of blood was obtained at first hyperthyroidism diagnosis (before any ophthalmopathy symptoms). Overall study findings and caveats: It was a median approximately 7.1 months before onset that the model predicted ophthalmopathy. Blood also showed most of the thyroid clonotypes that were expanded above 0.001.

This clonotype was sampled from a woman aged 30 to 39 with Graves' hyperthyroidism that later progressed to Graves' ophthalmopathy. The material sequenced was blood. The V and J genes are TRBV25-1 and TRBJ2-3, with a weak D call TRBD2 (6 bases). CDR3 region: CASSAMEGSDTQYF. CDR3 sequence (DNA): TGTGCCAGCAGTGCGATGGAGGGGTCAGATACGCAGTATTTT.